The 19 T cell receptor beta chains in this list originate from one sample, sequenced in a study of spatial heterogeneity in lung cancer. Time point here: sample taken at primary tumor resection. Unsorted whole RNA of tumor, nontumor lung or frozen PBMC was sequenced. TCRdb itself ran the 5' RACE reads through MiXCR, one entry per CDR3 protein. The sample contains a few thousand distinct CDR3 sequences, 16% of which appear only once. This sample comprised PBMCs, obtained at surgery. The receptors were gathered from a male donor with early-stage non-small cell lung cancer.

This clonotype is deemed medium-sized. The genes are TRBV19 and TRBJ1-2; D gene uncertain. The V gene's germline CDR1 is LNHDA and CDR2 SQIVND (reference sequence). The CDR3 extends over 15 amino acids. Deletions cut 7 bases from V and 4 bases from J, with 19 bases between. CDR3 in amino acids: CASTPYVTYLYGYTF. CDR3 coding DNA: TGTGCCAGTACTCCCTACGTCACATACCTCTATGGCTACACCTTC.

V is TRBV30 and J is TRBJ2-7; TRBD1 matches at 7 bases. The CDR3 is made up of 14 amino acids. CDR1 and CDR2 (germline): GTSNPN, SVGIG (reference sequence). With V trimmed by 5 bases and J by 5 bases, 12 bases remained unmatched. The CDR3 is CAWSPRGQIHEQYF. Written as DNA, the CDR3 is TGTGCCTGGTCTCCTCGGGGACAGATCCACGAGCAGTACTTC.

In its sample, this clonotype is medium-sized. V gene TRBV10-1 combines with J gene TRBJ2-1; possibly TRBD2 for D (5 bases). Germline CDR1 reads WNHNN; CDR2 reads SYGVQD (reference sequence). The germline V and J ends were trimmed by 0 bases and 5 bases, with 5 bases remaining between them. The CDR3 has 13 residues. CDR3 loop: CASSESEDNEQFF. CDR3 DNA sequence: TGCGCCAGCAGTGAGTCGGAGGACAATGAGCAGTTCTTC.

The chain uses TRBV7-9 and TRBJ2-7; D unclear. V gave up 0 bases and J gave up 4 bases, with 7 bases separating them. This CDR3 is built from 13 residues. CDR1 and CDR2 (germline): SEHNR, FQNEAQ (reference sequence). CDR3 sequence: CASSLAPGYEQYF. CDR3 bases: TGTGCCAGCAGCTTAGCGCCCGGGTACGAGCAGTACTTC.

This clonotype was seen more than once but under ten times. V usage is TRBV4-1 and J usage is TRBJ1-5; 11 positions match TRBD1. The germline V gene encodes CDR1 MGHRA and CDR2 YSYEKL. CDR3 length: 17 residues. J lost 2 bases, V lost 3 bases, and 6 bases had no gene match. The CDR3 is CASSQDGQGARNQPQHF. CDR3 bases: TGCGCCAGCAGCCAGGATGGACAGGGGGCACGCAATCAGCCCCAGCATTTT.

This clonotype is labeled medium-sized. The chain joins TRBV6-5 to TRBJ1-1; D unresolved. CDR1 is MNHEY, CDR2 SVGAGI, per germline. V lost 2 bases and J lost 2, with 15 bases in between. The CDR3 contains 16 residues. The CDR3: CASSYARWMANTEAFF. CDR3 in DNA: TGTGCCAGCAGTTACGCCAGATGGATGGCAAACACTGAAGCTTTCTTT.

This clonotype counts as medium-sized. The chain uses TRBV11-2 and TRBJ2-7, with TRBD1 matching over 10 bases. The CDR3 covers 14 residues. The ends lost 4 bases at V and 10 bases at J; junction bases unmatched: 10. Germline V gene sequence: CDR1 SGHAT, CDR2 FQNNGV. CDR3 DNA sequence: TGTGCCAGCAGCTCCCCCGGGACAGGGGTAAAACAGTACTTC. It encodes CASSSPGTGVKQYF.

By proportion, this clonotype is medium-sized. The chain carries TRBV29-1 and TRBJ2-5; possibly TRBD2 for D (6 bases). CDR3 length equals 11 residues. CDR1 is SQVTM, CDR2 ANQGSEA, per germline. The V and J ends lost 3 bases and 5 bases respectively, with 7 bases between them. Here the CDR3 reads CSVEEGETQYF. The CDR3 DNA reads TGCAGCGTTGAGGAGGGGGAGACCCAGTACTTC.

This chain connects TRBV12-3 or TRBV12-4 to TRBJ1-1; 8 bases line up with TRBD1. The CDR3 runs 15 residues. Germline trimming cut 6 bases from V and 1 base from J; bases unmatched to any gene: 7. The CDR3 nucleotides are TGTGCCAGCAGCCGGACGGACAGGGCGAACACTGAAGCTTTCTTT. Amino acids: CASSRTDRANTEAFF.

In its sample, this clonotype is medium-sized. V is TRBV5-6 and J is TRBJ2-1; the D gene is possibly TRBD1 (6 bases). The CDR3 loop spans 14 amino acids. Trimming took off 2 bases at V and 4 bases at J, with 10 bases between the two ends. CDR1 is SGHDT, CDR2 YYEEEE, per germline. CDR3 in amino acids: CASSFGQPYNEQFF. CDR3 bases: TGTGCCAGCAGCTTCGGACAGCCTTACAATGAGCAGTTCTTC.

This clonotype is judged medium-sized. This chain links TRBV5-1 with TRBJ2-1, with 13 nucleotides matching TRBD2. V was clipped by 5 bases and J by 4 bases; unmatched bases: 9. There are 17 residues in the CDR3. The germline V gene has CDR1 SGHRS and CDR2 YFSETQ. The CDR3 region is CASSYAGLAGVYNEQFF. In nucleotides, the CDR3 is TGCGCCAGCAGTTACGCAGGACTAGCGGGAGTTTACAATGAGCAGTTCTTC.

This clonotype is classed as medium-sized. The chain couples TRBV3-1 to TRBJ2-7; a possible D gene is TRBD1 (5 bases). Germline lookup yields CDR1 LGHDT and CDR2 YNNKEL (reference sequence). CDR3 size: 13 residues. V was shortened by 5 bases and J by 1 base, with 9 bases between the two germline ends. The CDR3 nucleotides read TGTGCCAGCAGCGGGGCGAGATCCTACGAGCAGTACTTC. It specifies CASSGARSYEQYF.

By share, this clonotype counts as medium-sized. The chain recombines TRBV6-6 with TRBJ2-3; TRBD2 agrees at 8 bases. The germline V gene has CDR1 MNHNY and CDR2 SVGAGI (reference sequence). The CDR3 consists of 15 residues. The trim removed 6 bases at V and 4 bases at J, leaving 9 bases unmatched. The DNA for the CDR3 is TGTGCCAGCAGCACAGGGACTAGTGTCCCAGATACGCAGTATTTT. It encodes CASSTGTSVPDTQYF.

Ten or more counts support this clonotype. The V call is TRBV4-2, the J call TRBJ1-2; 12 nucleotides align to TRBD1. The V and J ends lost 1 base and 6 bases, in that order; junction bases with no gene match: 6. CDR3 length: 16 amino acids. CDR1 and CDR2 from the germline V gene are LGHNA and YNFKEQ. The CDR3 nucleotides are TGTGCCAGCAGCCAAGGGCCGGGACAGGGGGCAAATGGCTACACCTTC. This sequence encodes CASSQGPGQGANGYTF.

The chain combines TRBV5-1 with TRBJ1-5; D not certain. Per germline, CDR1 SGHRS and CDR2 YFSETQ. This CDR3 is 14 amino acids long. The V end lost 0 bases, the J end lost 0 bases, and 4 bases lay between the germline ends. CDR3 nucleotide sequence: TGCGCCAGCAGCTTGGGAGCTAGCAATCAGCCCCAGCATTTT. Translation gives CASSLGASNQPQHF.

The V and J genes are TRBV27 and TRBJ1-1, with D unclear. Trimming took 2 bases from V and 2 from J, leaving 6 bases between them. The CDR3 runs to 13 residues. In germline, CDR1 is MNHEY, CDR2 SMNVEV (reference sequence). The CDR3 here is CASSLIGNTEAFF. Here the CDR3 DNA reads TGTGCCAGCAGTTTAATAGGCAACACTGAAGCTTTCTTT.

This clonotype is medium-sized (0.01 to 0.1%) by share. The chain uses TRBV20-1 and TRBJ2-7; 7 bases agree with TRBD1. V lost 3 bases and J lost 5; bases outside the gene matches: 7. The CDR3 has 13 residues. Germline loops: CDR1 DFQATT, CDR2 SNEGSKA (reference sequence). The CDR3 is CSASEGADDEQYF. CDR3 bases: TGCAGTGCTAGTGAGGGGGCAGACGACGAGCAGTACTTC.

In its sample, this clonotype ranks as medium-sized. The genes are TRBV30 and TRBJ2-7, with TRBD1 identical over 7 bases. Germline CDR1 is GTSNPN and CDR2 is SVGIG (reference sequence). The CDR3 extends over 15 amino acids. With V trimmed by 1 base and J by 2 bases, 8 bases remained unmatched. CDR3: CAWSGPGQETYEQYF. The CDR3 DNA follows: TGTGCCTGGAGTGGCCCCGGACAGGAGACCTACGAGCAGTACTTC.

By sample share, this clonotype is medium-sized. The V and J genes are TRBV5-1 and TRBJ2-6; TRBD2 might be the D (5 bases). The V end was cut by 7 bases, the J end by 0 bases, with 8 bases between. This CDR3 spans 14 amino acids. Germline-derived CDR1 and CDR2 are SGHRS and YFSETQ. The CDR3 nucleotides read TGCGCCAGCCGGGGAAGCTCTGGGGCCAACGTCCTGACTTTC. It yields the protein CASRGSSGANVLTF.